This is a list of T cell receptor beta chains from one sample in a study of cytomegalovirus exposure and HLA in healthy donors. Here immunoSEQ multiplex PCR was the method, and the copy in TCRdb shows in-frame clones only, minus some. The table has about 170,000 clones, 70% to 90% seen once. The sample was PBMCs. These receptors all stem from a male donor in good health and CMV-seronegative. CDR3s include the opening cysteine and the closing phenylalanine or tryptophan. Each record gives: J gene, D gene, V gene, clone size, CDR3 DNA, CDR3 protein. A D gene is named only where the DNA matches it firmly. Clone size is given for some rows only: seen once, a few or many times, or a class if the clone is expanded.

>TRBJ1-5|TRBD1|TRBV6-1|.
TGTGCCAGCAGTGAGGGGACAGGTCATCAGCCCCAGCATTTT
CASSEGTGHQPQHF
>TRBJ1-1|TRBD1|TRBV7-2|.
TGTGCCAGCAGCTCGATGGACAGGGGAAGGACTGAAGCTTTCTTT
CASSSMDRGRTEAFF
>TRBJ2-7|.|TRBV7-2|.
TGTGCCAGCCAGCAGCTTGTGGCGGGCGAGCAGTACTTC
CASQQLVAGEQYF
>TRBJ2-5|TRBD2|TRBV7-8|.
TGTGCCAGCAGCTTAGACGGTGGTAGCGGGTACCAAGAGACCCAGTACTTC
CASSLDGGSGYQETQYF
>TRBJ2-7|.|TRBV28|.
TGTGCCAGCAGTTTACCAAGACAGATCCTAGACGAGCAGTACTTC
CASSLPRQILDEQYF
>TRBJ1-2|TRBD1|TRBV5-4|.
TGTGCCAGCAGCTTGGACTGGGCGACAGGGGGCTACACCTTC
CASSLDWATGGYTF
>TRBJ2-3|.|TRBV5-1|.
TGCGCCAGCAGCTCGGAATGGAGCGCCGGCACAGATACGCAGTATTTT
CASSSEWSAGTDTQYF
>TRBJ2-6|TRBD1|TRBV10-3|.
TGTGCCATCAGCAGAAGAGAGGGACAGGGAAGTTCCTTTGGGGCCAACGTCCTGACTTTC
CAISRREGQGSSFGANVLTF
>TRBJ2-5|.|TRBV7-3|.
TGTGCCAGCAGCCCTGACAGGACGGGGACCCAGTACTTC
CASSPDRTGTQYF
>TRBJ2-7|.|TRBV28|.
TGTGCCAGCAGTTTAACGGGGTCCTACGAGCAGTACTTC
CASSLTGSYEQYF
>TRBJ2-5|.|TRBV4-2|.
TGTGCCAGCAGCCGAAGAGGTCGGGGATTCCAAGAGACCCAGTACTTC
CASSRRGRGFQETQYF
>TRBJ1-4|.|TRBV15|once
TGTGCCACCAGCAGGTACAGGGAACCTAATGAAAAACTGTTTTTT
CATSRYREPNEKLFF
>TRBJ2-2|TRBD2|TRBV5-1|.
TGCGCCAGCAGCGGATGGGACTCCTTAGCGGGGGGCGAGGAGCTGTTTTTT
CASSGWDSLAGGEELFF
>TRBJ2-3|.|TRBV11-1|.
TGTGCCAGCAGCTTTTCACCGGGTAGAGTAGATACGCAGTATTTT
CASSFSPGRVDTQYF
>TRBJ1-2|.|TRBV5-1|.
TGCGCCAGCAGCTTGGCAGGAGGTGGCTACACCTTC
CASSLAGGGYTF
>TRBJ1-1|.|TRBV4-2|few
TGTGCCAGCAGCCGTACGACGGGGTCCAACACTGAAGCTTTCTTT
CASSRTTGSNTEAFF
>TRBJ1-1|.|TRBV5-6|.
TGTGCCAGCAGCTTGGAGGACAGAGACACTGAAGCTTTCTTT
CASSLEDRDTEAFF
>TRBJ1-5|.|TRBV5-6|few
TGTGCCAGCCAAACAGGGATTAGCAATCAGCCCCAGCATTTT
CASQTGISNQPQHF
>TRBJ1-2|.|TRBV28|.
TGTGCCAGCAGGGCCCGGACCATTACAGGGTCCCTTTGGAGCTACACCTTC
CASRARTITGSLWSYTF
>TRBJ1-4|TRBD1|TRBV6-1|.
TGTGCCAGCAGTCCCGACAGGGAATTATATGAAAAACTGTTTTTT
CASSPDRELYEKLFF
>TRBJ2-7|.|TRBV19|.
TGTGCCAGTAGTACTGGACAGCACTACGAGCAGTACTTC
CASSTGQHYEQYF
>TRBJ1-3|.|TRBV15|once
TGTGCCACCAGCAGAGATCCGGGTACCAGCTCTGGAAACACCATATATTTT
CATSRDPGTSSGNTIYF
>TRBJ2-1|.|TRBV19|few
TGTGCCAGTAGTATAGTTGGGAGCGGAGGAGGGAATGAGCAGTTCTTC
CASSIVGSGGGNEQFF
>TRBJ1-4|.|TRBV5-1|few
TGCGCCAGCAGCTCTTCAGGGTCGACTAATGAAAAACTGTTTTTT
CASSSSGSTNEKLFF
>TRBJ1-2|.|TRBV11-2|few
TGTGCCAGCAGCTCCGCGGGGGGCTATGGCTACACCTTC
CASSSAGGYGYTF
>TRBJ2-3|.|TRBV2|.
TGTGCCAGTCCCGCCGAGATAGATACGCAGTATTTT
CASPAEIDTQYF
>TRBJ2-3|TRBD2|TRBV28|.
TGTGCCAGCAGTTTTGGTCTAGCGGGAGGCCCAGATACGCAGTATTTT
CASSFGLAGGPDTQYF
>TRBJ2-7|TRBD1|TRBV9|.
TGTGCCAGCAGCGTAGGTCCGGGACAGGGATACGAGCAGTACTTC
CASSVGPGQGYEQYF
>TRBJ1-1|.|TRBV15|.
TGTGCCACCAGCAGGGCCCTCAGGGTCGGGAACACTGAAGCTTTCTTT
CATSRALRVGNTEAFF
>TRBJ2-1|TRBD2|TRBV5-6|.
TGTGCCAGCAGCTTGGCCGGACTAGCGGGAGTTCTTGAGCAGTTCTTC
CASSLAGLAGVLEQFF
>TRBJ2-3|.|TRBV15|.
TGTGCCACCAGCAGATCCCTCAGGGGAGATACGCAGTATTTT
CATSRSLRGDTQYF
>TRBJ1-2|.|TRBV9|.
TGTGCCAGCACCGAATCCCGGGACATCCAACCCGACTATGGCTACACCTTC
CASTESRDIQPDYGYTF
>TRBJ2-3|TRBD1|TRBV2|.
TGTGCCAGCAGGGACAGGGACAGCCCTAGCACAGATACGCAGTATTTT
CASRDRDSPSTDTQYF
>TRBJ2-3|TRBD2|TRBV19|.
TGTGCCAGCGTGTCTAGCGGGGCCCCGACAGATACGCAGTATTTT
CASVSSGAPTDTQYF
>TRBJ1-5|TRBD1|TRBV2|.
TGTGCCAGCAGAAAATCGGGACAGGGGAGCAATCAGCCCCAGCATTTT
CASRKSGQGSNQPQHF
>TRBJ1-1|.|TRBV15|.
TGTGCCACCAGCAGAGATCTGGGCAGTCAGGGGAACACTGAAGCTTTCTTT
CATSRDLGSQGNTEAFF
>TRBJ2-7|.|TRBV18|.
TGTGCCAGCTCACCAGGAGGGGTCCCCTACGAGCAGTACTTC
CASSPGGVPYEQYF
>TRBJ1-3|.|TRBV7-9|few
TGTGCCAGCACCCCGGGAGGAAACACCATATATTTT
CASTPGGNTIYF
>TRBJ2-3|TRBD2|TRBV29-1|.
TGCAGCGTTGGCGGGGGGGACACAGATACGCAGTATTTT
CSVGGGDTDTQYF
>TRBJ2-5|TRBD2|TRBV7-6|.
TGTGCCAGCAGCTTCGGACTAGCCGACGAAGAGACCCAGTACTTC
CASSFGLADEETQYF
>TRBJ2-7|TRBD1|TRBV2|.
TGTGCCAGCAGTCTTAGGACAGGGGGCGAGCAGTACTTC
CASSLRTGGEQYF
>TRBJ2-1|.|TRBV19|.
TGTGCCAGTAGTATGCCCCCGGGACTTAATGAGCAGTTCTTC
CASSMPPGLNEQFF
>TRBJ1-2|.|TRBV5-5|.
TGTGCCAGCAGCTTCCAGGGAAGGGACTATGGCTACACCTTC
CASSFQGRDYGYTF
>TRBJ1-5|.|TRBV27|.
TGTGCCAGCAGTTTTGGAGGTTGGAGGTCGCCCCAGCATTTT
CASSFGGWRSPQHF
>TRBJ1-1|TRBD1|TRBV10-3|.
TGTGCCATCAGTGCTAGCCGGGACAGAGAAGCTTTCTTT
CAISASRDREAFF
>TRBJ2-3|.|TRBV6-5|.
TGTGCCACCCTGACTCGGGATGGCACAGATACGCAGTATTTT
CATLTRDGTDTQYF
>TRBJ2-1|TRBD1|TRBV7-6|.
TGTGCCAGCAGCTTAGACAGGACAGGGGGAATTGGTGAGCAGTTCTTC
CASSLDRTGGIGEQFF
>TRBJ1-6|TRBD1|TRBV7-9|.
TGTGCCAGCAGGCAGGGGGATTCACCCCTCCACTTT
CASRQGDSPLHF
>TRBJ1-2|.|TRBV5-1|.
TGCGCCAGCAGCCCGCAACAGGGCGGTGGCTACACCTTC
CASSPQQGGGYTF
>TRBJ2-3|TRBD1|TRBV28|few
TGTGCCAGCAGTTTCTCACAGGGGCGCACAGATACGCAGTATTTT
CASSFSQGRTDTQYF
>TRBJ2-7|.|TRBV4-2|few
TGTGCCAGCAGCCTCAACAGGGTTCGAGAGCAGTACTTC
CASSLNRVREQYF